A single sample is the source of the 20 T cell receptor beta chains below, sequenced in a study of blood T cell repertoires in COVID-19. Generated by immunoSEQ multiplex PCR, the TCRdb table keeps only in-frame clones and is missing some. Of 95,000 to 150,000 clones detected, around nine tenths appear once; the ten largest clones hold roughly 2.1%. What was sequenced was peripheral blood. The receptors stem from a woman in her 50s with acute or convalescent COVID-19.

The chain combines TRBV5-1 with TRBJ2-5, with a tentative D call TRBD1 (5 bases). This CDR3 has 14 residues. V was shortened by 4 bases and J by 2 bases, with 12 bases between the two germline ends. Germline CDR1 is SGHRS and CDR2 is YFSETQ. CDR3 loop: CASSVEGQQETQYF. The CDR3 nucleotides read TGCGCCAGCAGCGTGGAAGGACAACAAGAGACCCAGTACTTC.

The chain has TRBV10-3 and TRBJ2-3, with D hard to call. The CDR3 consists of 14 residues. CDR1 and CDR2 (germline): ENHRY, SYGVKD. Trimming took 2 bases from V and 4 from J, leaving 10 bases between them. The CDR3 DNA reads TGTGCCATCAGTGAGGTCGTCGTTTCAGATACGCAGTATTTT. Amino acids: CAISEVVVSDTQYF.

The sample holds one count of this clone. The V gene is TRBV5-4, the J gene TRBJ2-3, with D perhaps matching TRBD1 (6 bases). Trimming left V 0 bases short and J 4 bases short, with 9 bases between. This CDR3 region has 14 residues. Germline V lookup: CDR1 SGHNT, CDR2 YYREEE (reference sequence). CDR3 residues: CASSLGGQPDTQYF. Here the CDR3 DNA reads TGTGCCAGCAGCTTGGGGGGGCAGCCAGATACGCAGTATTTT. The complete variable domain, with remaining parts taken from reference TRBV5-4 and TRBJ2-3, reads ETGVTQSPTHLIKTRGQQVTLRCSSQSGHNTVSWYQQALGQGPQFIFQYYREEENGRGNFPPRFSGLQFPNYSSELNVNALELDDSALYLCASSLGGQPDTQYFGPGTRLTVL.

V gene TRBV3-1 (or the pseudogene TRBV3-2) combines with J gene TRBJ2-1; 9 bases match TRBD2. From germline, CDR1 is LGHDT and CDR2 YNNKEL (reference sequence). The V and J ends lost 5 bases and 4 bases, in that order; junction bases with no gene match: 9. CDR3 length: 16 residues. The CDR3, as DNA: TGTGCCAGCAGCTCTTATAGCGGGGGACCTTACAATGAGCAGTTCTTC. Protein product: CASSSYSGGPYNEQFF.

This chain joins TRBV19 and TRBJ1-5; 7 nucleotides match TRBD1. CDR1 is LNHDA, CDR2 SQIVND, per germline (reference sequence). After removal of 7 bases from V and 1 base from J, the junction contained 10 bases not matched to a gene. CDR3 length equals 16 residues. The CDR3 sequence is CASKNSGQSSNQPQHF. CDR3 sequence (DNA): TGTGCCAGTAAAAATTCGGGACAGTCGAGCAATCAGCCCCAGCATTTT.

This chain connects TRBV5-5 to TRBJ1-3; 8 bases are shared with TRBD1. CDR1 SGHKS and CDR2 YYEKEE come from the germline V gene (reference sequence). Germline trimming cut 3 bases from V and 2 bases from J; bases unmatched to any gene: 7. The CDR3 runs 16 residues. The CDR3 nucleotides are TGTGCCAGCAGCTCTACAGGGGGAGTCCCTGGAAACACCATATATTTT. Encoded protein: CASSSTGGVPGNTIYF. The full variable domain, with the rest looked up from reference TRBV5-5 and TRBJ1-3, is DAGVTQSPTHLIKTRGQQVTLRCSPISGHKSVSWYQQVLGQGPQFIFQYYEKEERGRGNFPDRFSARQFPNYSSELNVNALLLGDSALYLCASSSTGGVPGNTIYFGEGSWLTVV.

This chain connects TRBV6-5 to TRBJ1-1; 7 bases align to TRBD1. The trim removed 7 bases at V and 1 base at J, leaving 9 bases unmatched. The CDR3 is made up of 15 amino acids. Germline assignment: CDR1 MNHEY and CDR2 SVGAGI. The CDR3 region is CASMFPRGANTEAFF. The DNA for the CDR3 is TGTGCCAGCATGTTTCCCAGGGGGGCGAACACTGAAGCTTTCTTT.

The chain has TRBV19 and TRBJ1-2; 8 nucleotides match TRBD1. The CDR3 sequence is 15 residues long. V shed 2 bases, J shed 5 bases, and the junction held 7 bases outside the gene matches. Germline CDR1 LNHDA, CDR2 SQIVND (reference sequence). The CDR3: CASSILQGVYYGYTF. The CDR3 DNA is TGTGCCAGTAGTATACTACAGGGGGTTTATTATGGCTACACCTTC.

V usage is TRBV4-2 and J usage is TRBJ1-4, with TRBD1 matching 9 bases. The germline CDR1 and CDR2 sequences are LGHNA and YNFKEQ. The CDR3 consists of 15 residues. After removal of 1 base from V and 7 bases from J, the junction contained 4 bases not matched to a gene. CDR3 protein: CASSQVRGQGEKLFF. As DNA, the CDR3 is TGTGCCAGCAGCCAAGTAAGGGGACAGGGTGAAAAACTGTTTTTT.

The rearrangement uses TRBV7-9 and TRBJ2-1; D is perhaps TRBD2 (7 bases). This CDR3 comprises 13 residues. The ends were cut back, 5 bases at V and 9 bases at J, with 14 bases in the middle. Germline V gene data show CDR1 as SEHNR and CDR2 as FQNEAQ (reference sequence). The CDR3 coding sequence is TGTGCCAGCAGCCTACTTAGGGGGGGTGAGCAGTTCTTC. This translates into CASSLLRGGEQFF.

The chain is built from TRBV7-2 and TRBJ2-2; TRBD2 is a possible D gene (6 bases). This CDR3 spans 15 amino acids. Per the germline V gene, CDR1 is SGHTA and CDR2 is FQGNSA. V lost 3 bases to trimming and J lost 0 bases, with 8 bases between them. CDR3 sequence: CASSFSGANTGELFF. The CDR3 bases are TGTGCCAGCAGCTTCTCGGGGGCGAACACCGGGGAGCTGTTTTTT.

The rearrangement uses TRBV27 and TRBJ2-7; 9 bases are shared with TRBD2. J gave up 7 bases and V 2 bases, and 6 bases lay outside the gene matches. The CDR3 runs to 14 residues. Germline values: CDR1 MNHEY, CDR2 SMNVEV (reference sequence). The CDR3 DNA reads as TGTGCCAGCAGTTTAAGCCTAGCGGGAAGGGAGCAGTACTTC. Its protein product is CASSLSLAGREQYF.

The rearrangement uses TRBV7-2 and TRBJ2-5; 7 bases map to TRBD1. Unmatched junction bases numbered 11, after V lost 5 bases and J lost 2 bases. Germline lookup yields CDR1 SGHTA and CDR2 FQGNSA. CDR3 length equals 16 residues. The DNA for the CDR3 is TGTGCCAGCAGCCGCGCTGACCACAGGGGACAAGAGACCCAGTACTTC. Translating it yields CASSRADHRGQETQYF.

V and J are TRBV4-1 and TRBJ1-2; 9 bases line up with TRBD1. Germline CDR1 and CDR2: MGHRA and YSYEKL. The CDR3 sequence is 13 residues long. Trimming at V came to 4 bases and at J to 8 bases, leaving 5 bases not matched to a gene. CDR3 loop: CASSRGQGDGYTF. The CDR3 bases are TGCGCCAGCAGCCGGGGACAGGGCGACGGCTACACCTTC.

V and J are TRBV9 and TRBJ2-3, with D tentatively TRBD2 (5 bases). Germline assignment: CDR1 SGDLS and CDR2 YYNGEE. The CDR3 consists of 12 residues. Trimming pared 3 bases from V and 6 bases from J, leaving 8 bases between. The CDR3 loop reads CASSGTFDTQYF. CDR3 in DNA: TGTGCCAGCAGCGGGACTTTCGATACGCAGTATTTT.

This chain joins TRBV5-6 and TRBJ1-2; D is uncertain. Germline CDR1 reads SGHDT; CDR2 reads YYEEEE. V was pared by 4 bases and J by 3 bases, with 7 bases between. The CDR3 has 12 residues. CDR3 nucleotide sequence: TGTGCCAGCAGCGGCGGGGACTATGGCTACACCTTC. As protein: CASSGGDYGYTF.

The rearrangement links TRBV18 to TRBJ2-7; 9 bases are shared with TRBD1. After removal of 6 bases from V and 3 bases from J, the junction contained 6 bases not matched to a gene. Per the germline V gene, CDR1 is KGHSH and CDR2 is LQKENI. This CDR3 has 14 amino acids. The CDR3 nucleotides read TGTGCCAGCTCCCCGGGACAGGGACTCTACGAGCAGTACTTC. As protein: CASSPGQGLYEQYF.

The gene calls are TRBV19 and TRBJ1-5; 9 positions match TRBD1. With V trimmed by 7 bases and J by 4 bases, 5 bases remained unmatched. The CDR3 contains 14 residues. CDR1 LNHDA and CDR2 SQIVND come from the germline V gene (reference sequence). CDR3 sequence: CASTQGTGNQPQHF. Written as DNA, the CDR3 is TGTGCCAGTACACAGGGGACAGGGAATCAGCCCCAGCATTTT.

V gene TRBV7-6 combines with J gene TRBJ2-1, with 10 nucleotides matching TRBD2. The CDR3 covers 16 residues. Germline V gene lookup returns CDR1 SGHVS and CDR2 FNYEAQ. V shed 5 bases and J 4 bases; nucleotides not matched to a gene: 8. The CDR3 reads CASSLGGAGGYNEQFF. Written as DNA, the CDR3 is TGTGCCAGCAGCCTCGGGGGAGCGGGGGGGTACAATGAGCAGTTCTTC.

The chain joins TRBV18 to TRBJ2-1; no clear D gene. The CDR3 extends over 14 amino acids. The V gene lost 2 bases and the J gene lost 12 bases, with 17 bases spanning the gap. Germline CDR1 is KGHSH and CDR2 is LQKENI. The CDR3, as DNA: TGTGCCAGCTCACCATATGTGACTTCCGACGGGCAGTTCTTC. Translated, it gives CASSPYVTSDGQFF.